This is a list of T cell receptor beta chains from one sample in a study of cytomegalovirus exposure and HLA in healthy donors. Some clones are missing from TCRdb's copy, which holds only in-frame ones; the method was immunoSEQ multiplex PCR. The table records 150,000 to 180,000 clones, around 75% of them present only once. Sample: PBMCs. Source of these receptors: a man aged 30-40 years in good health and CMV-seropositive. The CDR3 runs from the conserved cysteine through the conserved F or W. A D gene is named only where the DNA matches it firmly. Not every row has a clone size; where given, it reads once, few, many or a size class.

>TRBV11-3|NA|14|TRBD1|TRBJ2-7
CASSSRDSPYEQYF
TGTGCCAGCAGCTCCCGGGACAGTCCCTACGAGCAGTACTTC
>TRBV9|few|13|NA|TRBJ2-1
CASSAVTGNEQFF
TGTGCCAGCAGCGCTGTTACAGGGAATGAGCAGTTCTTC
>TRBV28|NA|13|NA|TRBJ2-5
CASSRDYQETQYF
TGTGCCAGCAGTCGGGACTACCAAGAGACCCAGTACTTC
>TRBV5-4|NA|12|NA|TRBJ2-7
CASSFQRGGQYF
TGTGCCAGCAGCTTCCAGAGGGGGGGGCAGTACTTC
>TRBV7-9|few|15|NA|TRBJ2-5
CASSLNLRGQETQYF
TGTGCCAGCAGCTTAAACCTAAGGGGGCAAGAGACCCAGTACTTC
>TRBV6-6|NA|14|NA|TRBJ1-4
CASSYLVKGGKLFF
TGTGCCAGCAGTTACCTAGTGAAGGGAGGAAAACTGTTTTTT
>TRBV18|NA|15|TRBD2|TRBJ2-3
CASSPSKLAVDTQYF
TGTGCCAGCTCACCAAGTAAACTAGCGGTTGATACGCAGTATTTT
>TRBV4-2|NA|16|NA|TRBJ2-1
CASSQDLRGSYNEQFF
TGTGCCAGCAGCCAAGATCTAAGGGGATCCTACAATGAGCAGTTCTTC
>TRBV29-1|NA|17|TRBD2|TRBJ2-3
CSVAPRSSGSGGDTQYF
TGCAGCGTCGCACCTCGGAGCAGCGGGAGTGGAGGTGATACGCAGTATTTT
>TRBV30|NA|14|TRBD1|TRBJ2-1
CAWSSGQGYNEQFF
TGTGCCTGGAGTTCCGGACAGGGCTACAATGAGCAGTTCTTC
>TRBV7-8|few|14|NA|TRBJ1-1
CASSSEGVRTEAFF
TGTGCCAGCAGCTCAGAAGGGGTGCGGACTGAAGCTTTCTTT
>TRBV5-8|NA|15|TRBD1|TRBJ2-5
CASSPGTGGQETQYF
TGTGCCAGCAGTCCCGGGACAGGGGGTCAAGAGACCCAGTACTTC